This T cell receptor (beta chain) was retrieved from a study of PD-1 blockade in classical Hodgkin lymphoma. Study-wide points: Underlying causes for the observed repertoire differences were not defined, possibly disease activity or prior therapy. By C4D1, diversity of CD4+ TCRs had risen significantly, whereas that of CD8+ TCRs had not.

Germline V lookup: CDR1 SQVTM, CDR2 ANQGSEA. V was clipped by 4 bases and J by 3 bases; unmatched bases: 6. The CDR3 length is 14 residues. TCRdb's copy holds only in-frame clones and misses some; the assay was immunoSEQ multiplex PCR. The data show nearly 25,000 clones, 80% seen once. Every patient experienced relapse after autologous stem cell transplantation, and brentuximab vedotin exposure varied. Of note for this clone: Its antigen is currently unknown.

The sample was peripheral blood mononuclear cells (PBMCs), taken at baseline. The chain carries TRBV29-1 and TRBJ2-5; 9 positions agree with TRBD1. This TCR derives from a human donor with classical Hodgkin lymphoma. Here the CDR3 reads CSVARTGAKETQYF. The DNA of the CDR3 is TGCAGCGTTGCCCGGACAGGGGCCAAAGAGACCCAGTACTTC.